These 10 T cell receptor beta chains were sequenced from one sample in a study of blood T cell repertoires in COVID-19. Sequencing used immunoSEQ multiplex PCR; TCRdb keeps in-frame clones, though not all of them. The repertoire consists of fewer than 350,000 clones, with 88% occurring once and the leading ten covering over 8%. Input material: peripheral blood. Source of these receptors: a man aged 18 to 29 with active or convalescent COVID-19.

This chain connects TRBV10-3 to TRBJ2-7; the D gene is possibly TRBD2 (6 bases). This CDR3 has 13 residues. Per germline, CDR1 ENHRY and CDR2 SYGVKD. V was clipped by 2 bases and J by 2 bases, with 7 bases between them. The CDR3: CAISEPGAYEQYF. CDR3 sequence (DNA): TGTGCCATCAGTGAGCCGGGGGCCTACGAGCAGTACTTC.

The V gene is TRBV5-5, the J gene TRBJ2-2, with 7 bases lining up with TRBD2. The CDR3 consists of 16 residues. Germline V gene sequence: CDR1 SGHKS, CDR2 YYEKEE (reference sequence). J was trimmed by 0 bases and V by 0 bases; bases with no gene match: 2. The CDR3 DNA reads TGTGCCAGCAGCTTGGGGGGGACTACGAACACCGGGGAGCTGTTTTTT. Protein: CASSLGGTTNTGELFF.

The CDR3 region is CASSPRQGQLFF. The CDR3 region has the DNA TGTGCCAGTAGTCCTCGCCAGGGTCAACTGTTTTTT. V usage is TRBV19 and J usage is TRBJ1-4; D perhaps matches TRBD1 (5 bases). Trimming shortened V by 5 bases and J by 12 bases, and 13 bases separated the two germline ends. The germline V gene has CDR1 LNHDA and CDR2 SQIVND (reference sequence). This CDR3 has 12 residues.

This clone was observed a handful of times. The chain uses TRBV9 and TRBJ2-2; no definite D call. This CDR3 is built from 15 residues. The ends were cut back, 4 bases at V and 1 base at J, with 11 bases in the middle. Germline CDR1 and CDR2: SGDLS and YYNGEE. The CDR3 region has the DNA TGTGCCAGCAGCATCACGCGGCGGAACACCGGGGAGCTGTTTTTT. Translation gives CASSITRRNTGELFF.

The J gene is TRBJ2-3, the V gene TRBV24-1, with D possibly matching TRBD1 (6 bases). The V end was cut by 5 bases, the J end by 4 bases, with 9 bases between. Germline CDR1 reads KGHDR; CDR2 reads SFDVKD. The CDR3 totals 13 residues. The CDR3 DNA reads as TGTGCCACCAGTGGTTCAGGGGCAGATACGCAGTATTTT. Amino acid sequence: CATSGSGADTQYF.

V usage is TRBV7-9 and J usage is TRBJ2-1; D is unresolved. CDR3 length: 12 residues. The germline V gene encodes CDR1 SEHNR and CDR2 FQNEAQ (reference sequence). Trimming pared 1 base from V and 10 bases from J, leaving 8 bases between. The CDR3 here is CASSLDSQEQFF. The CDR3 coding sequence is TGTGCCAGCAGCTTAGACAGCCAAGAGCAGTTCTTC.

The J gene is TRBJ2-2, the V gene TRBV27; D possibly corresponds to TRBD2 (5 bases). The germline V and J ends were trimmed by 6 bases and 1 base, with 9 bases remaining between them. Germline lookup yields CDR1 MNHEY and CDR2 SMNVEV (reference sequence). This CDR3 is built from 14 residues. CDR3 DNA sequence: TGTGCCAGCAGCCCGGGATGGAACACCGGGGAGCTGTTTTTT. This gives the protein CASSPGWNTGELFF.

The V and J genes are TRBV5-6 and TRBJ2-1; 8 nucleotides line up with TRBD2. The CDR3 length is 13 residues. Germline assignment: CDR1 SGHDT and CDR2 YYEEEE. V lost 6 bases to trimming and J lost 5 bases; unmatched junction nucleotides: 4. The CDR3 sequence: CASNRGGHNEQFF. The CDR3 nucleotides are TGTGCCAGCAACCGGGGGGGGCACAATGAGCAGTTCTTC.

The chain has TRBV2 and TRBJ2-5; 8 nucleotides line up with TRBD1. Germline values: CDR1 SNHLY, CDR2 FYNNEI. After removal of 8 bases from V and 5 bases from J, the junction contained 13 bases not matched to a gene. This CDR3 region has 15 residues. The DNA of the CDR3 is TGTGCCAGCCGGACAGGGTTCAGTAGCGCGGAGACCCAGTACTTC. Translating gives CASRTGFSSAETQYF.

The genes are TRBV5-1 and TRBJ1-4, with 10 positions matching TRBD1. V lost 4 bases and J lost 5; bases outside the gene matches: 14. CDR1 is SGHRS, CDR2 YFSETQ, per germline. The CDR3 runs to 18 residues. The CDR3 coding sequence is TGCGCCAGCAGCCCTCGAGGAAGACAGGGGGCGGTAAATGAAAAACTGTTTTTT. This translates into CASSPRGRQGAVNEKLFF.